The next 31 T cell receptor beta chains were all read from a single sample in a study of early T cells in non-severe SARS-CoV-2 infection. MiXCR, run by TCRdb on the 5' RACE reads, gives a single entry per CDR3 protein. The sample yields roughly 67,000 distinct CDR3 sequences, 11% seen once. The sample comprised whole blood. The source is an adult who was a healthcare worker with PCR-confirmed SARS-CoV-2 infection or an uninfected control (not recorded which).

A note on this clonotype: At one of its ends the junction is not consistent with the germline gene, which may arise from a read error. The genes are TRBV20-1 and TRBJ2-3; TRBD2 agrees at 7 bases. The CDR3 length is 15 residues. CDR1 DFQATT and CDR2 SNEGSKA come from the germline V gene (reference sequence). This CDR3 is CSARGPAGITDTQYF. As DNA, the CDR3 is TGCAGTGCCAGAGGGCCAGCGGGGATCACAGATACGCAGTATTTT.

V and J are TRBV10-3 and TRBJ2-1, with 9 bases lining up with TRBD1. V trimming: 3 bases; J trimming: 6 bases; junction bases outside the gene matches: 12. Germline-derived CDR1 and CDR2 are ENHRY and SYGVKD. The CDR3 is made up of 17 amino acids. In DNA, the CDR3 is TGTGCCATCAGTGACCCGTGGAACAGGGGGCAGACCAATGAGCAGTTCTTC. Protein product: CAISDPWNRGQTNEQFF.

The J gene is TRBJ2-2, the V gene TRBV12-3 or TRBV12-4; perhaps TRBD2 as D (6 bases). V gave up 3 bases and J gave up 0 bases, with 8 bases separating them. The CDR3 has 15 residues. The CDR3 DNA reads TGTGCCAGCAGTTTGGTAGCGGCGAACACCGGGGAGCTGTTTTTT. It codes for CASSLVAANTGELFF.

This clonotype was counted once. The V call is TRBV11-2, the J call TRBJ2-1; TRBD2 matches at 11 bases. With V trimmed by 8 bases and J by 1 base, 10 bases remained unmatched. Germline-derived CDR1 and CDR2 are SGHAT and FQNNGV. CDR3 length equals 17 residues. Here the CDR3 reads CASGAGGTSGSYNEQFF. Written as DNA, the CDR3 is TGTGCCAGCGGGGCCGGGGGGACTAGCGGTTCCTACAATGAGCAGTTCTTC.

Many counts were recorded for this clonotype. The chain links TRBV28 to TRBJ2-7, with D unresolved. Germline CDR1 reads MDHEN; CDR2 reads SYDVKM. Trimming took off 3 bases at V and 3 bases at J, with 9 bases between the two ends. CDR3 length equals 13 residues. The CDR3 protein is CASSLGSFYEQYF. For the CDR3, the DNA is TGTGCCAGCAGTTTGGGTAGTTTCTACGAGCAGTACTTC.

In its sample, this clonotype was seen many times. The rearrangement links TRBV27 to TRBJ2-7; 7 bases match TRBD2. The V gene end was trimmed by 6 bases and the J gene end by 3 bases; junction bases not matched to a gene: 11. Germline CDR1 and CDR2: MNHEY and SMNVEV (reference sequence). This CDR3 has 15 residues. Here the CDR3 reads CASSPTSYVDYEQYF. DNA for the CDR3: TGTGCCAGCAGCCCGACTAGCTACGTCGACTACGAGCAGTACTTC.

This clonotype has just a few counts. The genes are TRBV5-5 and TRBJ1-3; TRBD1 might be the D (5 bases). Per the germline V gene, CDR1 is SGHKS and CDR2 is YYEKEE (reference sequence). Trimming shortened V by 1 base and J by 3 bases, and 11 bases separated the two germline ends. CDR3 length: 15 amino acids. CDR3 residues: CASSLLQELGNTIYF. CDR3 in DNA: TGTGCCAGCAGCTTGCTACAGGAGCTTGGAAACACCATATATTTT.

The chain links TRBV30 to TRBJ1-2; 8 bases agree with TRBD1. With 3 bases clipped from V and 8 bases from J, the junction kept 8 bases outside the gene matches. Germline CDR1 and CDR2: GTSNPN and SVGIG (reference sequence). This CDR3 is built from 13 residues. The CDR3, as DNA: TGTGCCTGGAGCCAGGGGGCTAGGACGGGCTACACCTTC. Amino acid sequence: CAWSQGARTGYTF.

V and J are TRBV15 and TRBJ2-7; D remains unclear. The CDR3 spans 13 residues. Per germline, CDR1 LNHNV and CDR2 YYDKDF (reference sequence). The V end was cut by 5 bases, the J end by 4 bases, with 12 bases between. DNA for the CDR3: TGTGCCACCAGCCAAGGCGTGGAGTACGAGCAGTACTTC. This translates into CATSQGVEYEQYF. The full variable domain, rest sourced from reference TRBV15 and TRBJ2-7, is DAMVIQNPRYQVTQFGKPVTLSCSQTLNHNVMYWYQQKSSQAPKLLFHYYDKDFNNEADTPDNFQSRRPNTSFCFLDIRSPGLGDTAMYLCATSQGVEYEQYFGPGTRLTVT.

This chain joins TRBV28 and TRBJ2-3; 10 bases are a match to TRBD2. This CDR3 contains 15 residues. J lost 6 bases, V lost 3 bases, and 6 bases had no gene match. Germline V CDR1 and CDR2: MDHEN, SYDVKM. The CDR3 DNA reads as TGTGCCAGCAGTTTTGCTAGCGGGAGTGAGGATACGCAGTATTTT. It translates to CASSFASGSEDTQYF. Complete variable domain (other parts from reference TRBV28 and TRBJ2-3): DVKVTQSSRYLVKRTGEKVFLECVQDMDHENMFWYRQDPGLGLRLIYFSYDVKMKEKGDIPEGYSVSREKKERFSLILESASTNQTSMYLCASSFASGSEDTQYFGPGTRLTVL.

This clonotype has just a few counts. The chain recombines TRBV6-4 with TRBJ1-1; D gene ambiguous. With 8 bases removed from V and 6 bases from J, the gap between germline ends came to 4 bases. Germline V lookup: CDR1 MRHNA, CDR2 SNTAGT. The CDR3 is 9 amino acids. The CDR3 loop reads CASVSEAFF. The CDR3 DNA reads TGTGCCAGCGTATCTGAAGCTTTCTTT.

This clonotype turned up a few times. J is TRBJ1-5 and V is TRBV4-3; D not certain. Trimming took off 0 bases at V and 7 bases at J, with 7 bases between the two ends. Germline values: CDR1 LGHNA, CDR2 YSLEER. The CDR3 runs to 13 residues. The DNA of the CDR3 is TGCGCCAGCAGCCAAGATCTGAGGCAGCCCCAGCATTTT. It translates to CASSQDLRQPQHF.

This clonotype was recorded a few times. V gene TRBV14 combines with J gene TRBJ2-3; no clear D. The V end was cut by 5 bases, the J end by 5 bases, with 8 bases between. Germline loops: CDR1 SGHDN, CDR2 FVKESK. The CDR3 is 12 amino acids. This chain's CDR3 is CASSWAIDTQYF. CDR3 sequence (DNA): TGTGCCAGCAGCTGGGCGATAGATACGCAGTATTTT.

This clonotype has only a few counts. This rearrangement joins TRBV20-1 to TRBJ2-3; 13 bases line up with TRBD2. Trimming at V came to 2 bases and at J to 7 bases, leaving 9 bases not matched to a gene. The CDR3 extends over 16 amino acids. Per the germline V gene, CDR1 is DFQATT and CDR2 is SNEGSKA (reference sequence). The CDR3 DNA follows: TGCAGTGCTAGACTCGGACTAGCGGGAGTATGGAATACGCAGTATTTT. Amino acids: CSARLGLAGVWNTQYF.

This clonotype was picked up a small number of times. The chain couples TRBV28 to TRBJ2-2; 10 nucleotides match TRBD1. The V and J ends lost 5 bases and 2 bases, in that order; junction bases with no gene match: 2. Germline loops: CDR1 MDHEN, CDR2 SYDVKM. This CDR3 comprises 15 residues. The CDR3: CASSGDRGNTGELFF. The CDR3 DNA follows: TGTGCCAGCAGTGGGGACAGGGGAAACACCGGGGAGCTGTTTTTT.

This clonotype was detected a few times. The V and J genes are TRBV6-2 or TRBV6-3 and TRBJ2-2, with TRBD1 matching 7 bases. The V and J ends lost 6 bases and 5 bases, in that order; junction bases with no gene match: 9. From germline, CDR1 is MNHEY and CDR2 SVGEGT. The CDR3 is 15 amino acids. The CDR3 DNA is TGTGCCAGCAGGCCGGGACAGAGGGAAACCGGGGAGCTGTTTTTT. Translating it yields CASRPGQRETGELFF.

This clonotype was detected only a few times. The chain joins TRBV5-1 to TRBJ2-7; TRBD2 agrees at 7 bases. Germline V gene data show CDR1 as SGHRS and CDR2 as YFSETQ. The CDR3 spans 17 residues. Trimming took 1 base from V and 1 from J; bases not matched to a gene: 11. DNA for the CDR3: TGCGCCAGCAGCTTGACTAGCGCAATAATTTCATCCTACGAGCAGTACTTC. Its protein product is CASSLTSAIISSYEQYF.

This clonotype was detected only a few times. V is TRBV5-6 and J is TRBJ2-7; D tentatively fits TRBD1 or TRBD2 (5 bases each). This CDR3 spans 15 amino acids. Between the trimmed V and J ends, which lost 1 base and 6 bases, there was a span of 17 bases. CDR1 and CDR2 (germline): SGHDT, YYEEEE. CDR3 sequence reads: CASSLSAGTASEQYF. CDR3 bases: TGTGCCAGCAGCTTGTCTGCAGGGACGGCATCCGAGCAGTACTTC.

This clonotype was observed a handful of times. The J gene is TRBJ1-1, the V gene TRBV12-3 or TRBV12-4; D uncertain. The CDR3 runs to 14 residues. Between the trimmed V and J ends, which lost 4 bases and 1 base, there was a span of 10 bases. The CDR3 DNA reads as TGTGCCAGCAGTTCTCTTCTGGGGAACACTGAAGCTTTCTTT. Residues: CASSSLLGNTEAFF.

This clonotype was counted only a few times. The chain has TRBV2 and TRBJ2-7, with D maybe TRBD1 (6 bases). V was pared by 4 bases and J by 0 bases, with 13 bases between. This CDR3 contains 15 residues. Germline V gene data show CDR1 as SNHLY and CDR2 as FYNNEI. CDR3 in amino acids: CASSVQGRLSYEQYF. The CDR3 DNA sequence: TGTGCCAGCAGTGTCCAGGGGCGCCTCTCCTACGAGCAGTACTTC.

CDR3 in amino acids: CASSRTKGQGTDTQYF. The CDR3 region has the DNA TGTGCCAGCAGCCGGACCAAGGGACAGGGAACAGATACGCAGTATTTT. This sequence joins TRBV11-2 and TRBJ2-3, with TRBD1 identical over 9 bases. Germline loops: CDR1 SGHAT, CDR2 FQNNGV. The CDR3 has 16 residues. V shed 5 bases and J 3 bases; nucleotides not matched to a gene: 9.

This clonotype has ten or more counts. The rearrangement links TRBV11-2 to TRBJ2-7; 9 nucleotides align to TRBD1. Germline V gene sequence: CDR1 SGHAT, CDR2 FQNNGV. CDR3 size: 16 residues. Trimming took 1 base from V and 2 from J; bases not matched to a gene: 6. The CDR3 spells CASSLGPGQGPYEQYF. In DNA, the CDR3 is TGTGCCAGCAGCTTAGGACCGGGACAGGGTCCCTACGAGCAGTACTTC.

The V call is TRBV20-1, the J call TRBJ1-6, with a weak D call TRBD1 (5 bases). Trimming took 3 bases from V and 0 from J, leaving 9 bases between them. The length of the CDR3 is 15 residues. Germline CDR1 and CDR2: DFQATT and SNEGSKA (reference sequence). The CDR3 DNA reads TGCAGTGCTAGCCCCGGGGGCTCCTATAATTCACCCCTCCACTTT. It specifies CSASPGGSYNSPLHF.

The chain uses TRBV19 and TRBJ1-5; D gene uncertain. The CDR3 sequence is 14 residues long. Trimming pared 3 bases from V and 0 bases from J, leaving 6 bases between. Germline V gene lookup returns CDR1 LNHDA and CDR2 SQIVND (reference sequence). CDR3 coding DNA: TGTGCCAGTAGTATGCTTGGTAGCAATCAGCCCCAGCATTTT. It codes for CASSMLGSNQPQHF.

This clonotype was detected many times. The genes are TRBV3-1 and TRBJ1-1, with a tentative D call TRBD1 (5 bases). Germline values: CDR1 LGHDT, CDR2 YNNKEL (reference sequence). The CDR3 runs to 13 residues. The germline V and J ends were trimmed by 6 bases and 6 bases, with 14 bases remaining between them. The CDR3 region has the DNA TGTGCCAGCAGTCGTCAGGGCGGCGCTGAAGCTTTCTTT. Protein product: CASSRQGGAEAFF.

The chain recombines TRBV4-3 with TRBJ2-7; TRBD2 aligns across 11 bases. With V trimmed by 1 base and J by 2 bases, 7 bases remained unmatched. Germline assignment: CDR1 LGHNA and CDR2 YSLEER. The CDR3 has 17 amino acids. The CDR3 sequence is CASSQGATSGRPYEQYF. Here the CDR3 DNA reads TGCGCCAGCAGCCAAGGGGCCACTAGCGGGAGACCCTACGAGCAGTACTTC.

The chain employs TRBV28 and TRBJ1-6; D remains unclear. Looked up from germline, CDR1 is MDHEN and CDR2 is SYDVKM. The CDR3 is made up of 13 amino acids. V was shortened by 4 bases and J by 0 bases, with 1 base between the two germline ends. The CDR3 DNA sequence: TGTGCCAGCAGTTACTCCTATAATTCACCCCTCCACTTT. This encodes CASSYSYNSPLHF.

This clonotype has more than one count but fewer than ten. The chain employs TRBV28 and TRBJ2-7, with no clear D. The V end was cut by 1 base, the J end by 2 bases, with 9 bases between. Germline V gene sequence: CDR1 MDHEN, CDR2 SYDVKM. The CDR3 is 14 residues long. In DNA form, the CDR3 reads TGTGCCAGCAGTTTATTCGGTCAAACCTACGAGCAGTACTTC. This gives the protein CASSLFGQTYEQYF. Supplemented by reference TRBV28 and TRBJ2-7, the full variable domain reads DVKVTQSSRYLVKRTGEKVFLECVQDMDHENMFWYRQDPGLGLRLIYFSYDVKMKEKGDIPEGYSVSREKKERFSLILESASTNQTSMYLCASSLFGQTYEQYFGPGTRLTVT.

The table lists this clonotype with a few counts. The rearrangement links TRBV5-1 to TRBJ2-2, with D uncertain. CDR1 and CDR2 (germline): SGHRS, YFSETQ. V dropped 9 bases and J dropped 7 bases, with 16 bases sitting between them. This CDR3 region has 13 residues. The DNA of the CDR3 is TGCGCCATCCCATCGAGGAATAACGGGGAGCTGTTTTTT. Amino acid sequence: CAIPSRNNGELFF.

This clonotype was seen more than once but under ten times. This chain links TRBV7-6 with TRBJ2-3, with D unclear. Deletions cut 5 bases from V and 2 bases from J, with 14 bases between. This CDR3 has 15 residues. CDR1 is SGHVS and CDR2 is FNYEAQ in the germline V gene. The CDR3 DNA reads as TGTGCCAGCAGCCCCCCTTACCGATCCACAGATACGCAGTATTTT. It codes for CASSPPYRSTDTQYF.

This clonotype was found a few times. The genes are TRBV30 and TRBJ2-1; TRBD2 agrees at 10 bases. Germline trimming cut 0 bases from V and 5 bases from J; bases unmatched to any gene: 10. The germline V gene encodes CDR1 GTSNPN and CDR2 SVGIG (reference sequence). The CDR3 has 17 residues. The CDR3 reads CAWSVQASGSPHNEQFF. The CDR3 region has the DNA TGTGCCTGGAGTGTACAGGCTAGCGGGAGCCCACACAATGAGCAGTTCTTC. The full variable domain, completed using reference TRBV30 and TRBJ2-1, is SQTIHQWPATLVQPVGSPLSLECTVEGTSNPNLYWYRQAAGRGLQLLFYSVGIGQISSEVPQNLSASRPQDRQFILSSKKLLLSDSGFYLCAWSVQASGSPHNEQFFGPGTRLTVL.